The source of this T cell receptor (beta chain) is a study of cytomegalovirus exposure and HLA in healthy donors. Points from the study as a whole: The availability of immune exposure information extended only to CMV serostatus.

This PCR relied on a set of 60 Vbeta primers and 13 Jbeta primers. Authors' processing steps: In a later analysis, tens of millions of unique TCR beta chains included roughly 11 million shared by two or more donors. The table came from immunoSEQ multiplex PCR; TCRdb's copy has only in-frame clones and leaves some out. Clonal size and the V and J genes are those of that table, whereas D and trimming came from the DNA. The top ten hold roughly 4.7% of the sample, which has more than 130,000 clones, over 70% seen once. This clone occurred once. Its cognate antigen is unknown. CDR1 LNHDA and CDR2 SQIVND come from the germline V gene (reference sequence). The CDR3 is 12 amino acids. Trimming shortened V by 5 bases and J by 6 bases, and 9 bases separated the two germline ends.

The V and J genes are TRBV19 and TRBJ2-3, with D unclear. The sample was PBMCs. The TCR was taken from a male donor in good health and CMV-seronegative. The DNA for the CDR3 is TGTGCCAGTAGTTTTAGAGCCGATACGCAGTATTTT. Its protein product is CASSFRADTQYF.